This entry lists 12 T cell receptor beta chains sequenced from one sample in a study of patients and donors after allogeneic stem cell transplantation. TCRdb reanalysed the RT-PCR reads using MiXCR and keeps one entry per CDR3 protein. The table has about 400,000 distinct CDR3 sequences, around 16% seen once. The sequencing input was blood, either unsorted or a sorted T cell fraction (not recorded which). The receptors shown here come from a human donor who was either an allogeneic HSCT recipient or a stem cell or donor lymphocyte infusion donor (not recorded which). It is not recorded whose cells these are; they may come from a transplant donor.

The table lists this clonotype with a few counts. The chain recombines TRBV15 with TRBJ2-1; D is perhaps TRBD1 or TRBD2 (6 bases each). V shed 4 bases and J shed 5 bases, with 12 bases lying between them. Per germline, CDR1 LNHNV and CDR2 YYDKDF (reference sequence). The CDR3 consists of 14 residues. In DNA, the CDR3 is TGTGCCACCAGCACGGGGGCCGGGGACAATGAGCAGTTCTTC. It specifies CATSTGAGDNEQFF. The whole variable domain, remainder taken from reference TRBV15 and TRBJ2-1, is DAMVIQNPRYQVTQFGKPVTLSCSQTLNHNVMYWYQQKSSQAPKLLFHYYDKDFNNEADTPDNFQSRRPNTSFCFLDIRSPGLGDTAMYLCATSTGAGDNEQFFGPGTRLTVL.

The V and J genes are TRBV2 and TRBJ1-2; D ambiguous. The CDR3 has 15 amino acids. Germline assignment: CDR1 SNHLY and CDR2 FYNNEI. V lost 7 bases and J 6 bases, leaving 21 bases between the germline ends. As DNA, the CDR3 is TGTGCCAGCACAAACTGGGTCCCCTCGGTACATGGCTACACCTTC. Encoded protein: CASTNWVPSVHGYTF.

The chain has TRBV6-1 and TRBJ2-6; maybe TRBD1 (6 bases). The CDR3 is 14 residues long. CDR1 is MNHNS and CDR2 is SASEGT in the germline V gene. V lost 9 bases, J lost 2 bases, and 11 bases lay in between. The CDR3 DNA reads TGTGCCAGTACAGGGACGGCTGGGGCCAACGTCCTGACTTTC. This translates into CASTGTAGANVLTF.

This clonotype was counted once. V is TRBV6-1 and J is TRBJ1-4; D remains ambiguous. Per germline, CDR1 MNHNS and CDR2 SASEGT. The V gene lost 7 bases and the J gene lost 0 bases, with 15 bases spanning the gap. This CDR3 comprises 16 residues. The DNA of the CDR3 is TGTGCCAGCACTAACAAACCCCCAGCAACTAATGAAAAACTGTTTTTT. Its translation: CASTNKPPATNEKLFF.

The chain has TRBV20-1 and TRBJ2-7, with 9 bases aligning to TRBD2. The CDR3 loop spans 13 amino acids. V lost 6 bases to trimming and J lost 3 bases; unmatched junction nucleotides: 6. Germline V gives CDR1 DFQATT, CDR2 SNEGSKA (reference sequence). CDR3 amino acids: CSASGTSRYEQYF. DNA for the CDR3: TGCAGTGCCAGTGGGACTAGCCGCTACGAGCAGTACTTC.

This clonotype was counted between two and nine times. This chain links TRBV6-6 with TRBJ2-7; D call uncertain. The germline V gene has CDR1 MNHNY and CDR2 SVGAGI (reference sequence). The V end lost 5 bases, the J end lost 4 bases, and 12 bases lay between the germline ends. The CDR3 is made up of 13 amino acids. The CDR3 bases are TGTGCCAGCAGTCCCCTGACAACTTACGAGCAGTACTTC. It is translated as CASSPLTTYEQYF.

The chain uses TRBV19 and TRBJ1-1; TRBD1 might be the D (6 bases). The CDR3 runs to 12 residues. Germline CDR1 LNHDA, CDR2 SQIVND (reference sequence). V was shortened by 6 bases and J by 3 bases, with 8 bases between the two germline ends. The CDR3 protein is CASRQGYTEAFF. Here the CDR3 DNA reads TGTGCCAGTAGGCAGGGGTACACTGAAGCTTTCTTT.

This clonotype has a count of ten or more. V usage is TRBV4-2 and J usage is TRBJ2-3; weak D call: TRBD2 (5 bases). Trimming took 0 bases from V and 5 from J, leaving 15 bases between them. CDR3 length: 16 residues. Germline CDR1 and CDR2: LGHNA and YNFKEQ. This chain's CDR3 is CASSQDRGLQEDTQYF. Written as DNA, the CDR3 is TGTGCCAGCAGCCAAGATCGAGGGCTTCAGGAAGATACGCAGTATTTT.

J is TRBJ2-3 and V is TRBV3-1, with no clear D. Germline CDR1 is LGHDT and CDR2 is YNNKEL (reference sequence). Trimming shortened V by 2 bases and J by 4 bases, and 13 bases separated the two germline ends. The CDR3 extends over 15 amino acids. The CDR3 spells CASSQPKASADTQYF. For the CDR3, the DNA is TGTGCCAGCAGCCAACCCAAGGCATCGGCAGATACGCAGTATTTT.

This clonotype appeared a few times. The J gene is TRBJ1-2, the V gene TRBV28, with D perhaps TRBD1 (5 bases). The CDR3 loop spans 16 amino acids. Deletions cut 1 base from V and 0 bases from J, with 12 bases between. Germline CDR1 reads MDHEN; CDR2 reads SYDVKM. For the CDR3, the DNA is TGTGCCAGCAGTTTATACAGGAGTTTAGCTAACTATGGCTACACCTTC. This translates into CASSLYRSLANYGYTF.

The table lists this clonotype with a few counts. V usage is TRBV9 and J usage is TRBJ2-3; 12 bases fit TRBD2. The CDR3 runs to 18 residues. With V trimmed by 4 bases and J by 0 bases, 9 bases remained unmatched. From germline, CDR1 is SGDLS and CDR2 YYNGEE. For the CDR3, the DNA is TGTGCCAGCAGCCCAAGACTAGCGGGAGAACGGAGCACAGATACGCAGTATTTT. This translates into CASSPRLAGERSTDTQYF.

This sequence joins TRBV5-5 and TRBJ1-6; D unresolved. Germline V lookup: CDR1 SGHKS, CDR2 YYEKEE (reference sequence). The V and J ends lost 2 bases and 17 bases respectively, with 14 bases between them. The CDR3 totals 12 residues. This CDR3 reads CASSLRAGGVHF. The CDR3 DNA reads TGTGCCAGCAGCTTAAGGGCGGGAGGCGTCCACTTT.